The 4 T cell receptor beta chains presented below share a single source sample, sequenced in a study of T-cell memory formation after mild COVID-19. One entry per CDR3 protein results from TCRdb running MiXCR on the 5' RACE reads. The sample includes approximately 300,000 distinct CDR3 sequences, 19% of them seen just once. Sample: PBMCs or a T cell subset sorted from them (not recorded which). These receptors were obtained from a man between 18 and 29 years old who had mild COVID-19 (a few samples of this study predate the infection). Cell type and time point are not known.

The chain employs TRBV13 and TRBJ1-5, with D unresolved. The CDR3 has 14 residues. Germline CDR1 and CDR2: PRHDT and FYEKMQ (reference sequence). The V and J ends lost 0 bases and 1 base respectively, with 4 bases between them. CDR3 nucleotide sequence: TGTGCCAGCAGCTTAGGCCTAAGCAATCAGCCCCAGCATTTT. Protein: CASSLGLSNQPQHF.

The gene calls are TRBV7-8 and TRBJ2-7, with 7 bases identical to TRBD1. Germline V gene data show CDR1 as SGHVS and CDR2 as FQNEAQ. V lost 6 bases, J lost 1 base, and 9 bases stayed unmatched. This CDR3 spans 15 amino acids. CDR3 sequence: CASSFRDRSSYEQYF. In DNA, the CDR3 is TGTGCCAGCAGTTTCCGGGACAGATCATCCTACGAGCAGTACTTC.

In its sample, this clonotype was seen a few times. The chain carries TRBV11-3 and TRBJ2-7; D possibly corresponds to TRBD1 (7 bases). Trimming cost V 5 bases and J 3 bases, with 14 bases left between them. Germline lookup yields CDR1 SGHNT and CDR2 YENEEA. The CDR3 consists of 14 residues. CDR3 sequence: CASSPGDSLYEQYF. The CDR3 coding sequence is TGTGCCAGCAGCCCGGGGGACAGTCTCTACGAGCAGTACTTC.

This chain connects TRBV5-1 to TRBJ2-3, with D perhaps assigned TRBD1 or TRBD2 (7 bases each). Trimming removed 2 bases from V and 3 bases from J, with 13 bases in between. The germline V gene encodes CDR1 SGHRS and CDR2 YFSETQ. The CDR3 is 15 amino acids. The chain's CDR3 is CASSFQGGWTDTQYF. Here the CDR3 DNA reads TGCGCCAGCAGCTTCCAGGGGGGGTGGACAGATACGCAGTATTTT.